This entry lists 14 T cell receptor beta chains sequenced from one sample in a study of CD8 T cells in Susac syndrome (dated 2019 in TCRdb). Receptors were amplified or captured by the immunoSEQ multiplex PCR assay. RNA was extracted with the RNeasy kit and 0.5 to 1 ug was reverse transcribed using random hexamers. TCRdb applied fastp at Q25 and MiXCR to the public reads, then kept only in-frame beta chains. Here each entry gathers all rows of one CDR3 protein and keeps the most common genes and DNA. The sample table shows tens of thousands of distinct CDR3 sequences, and over 90% are seen once. Of the sample, 0.4% to 0.5% falls within the top ten clones. What was sequenced was CD8+ T cells from PBMCs. Source of these receptors: a human donor in good health.

V usage is TRBV9 and J usage is TRBJ1-2; D not certain. V gave up 0 bases and J gave up 4 bases, with 10 bases separating them. The germline V gene has CDR1 SGDLS and CDR2 YYNGEE. The CDR3 sequence is 14 residues long. The CDR3 DNA sequence: TGTGCCAGCAGCGTAGGCACAGATCTCTATGGCTACACCTTC. Protein sequence: CASSVGTDLYGYTF.

The chain employs TRBV13 and TRBJ1-1; D is possibly TRBD1 (5 bases). V was cut by 4 bases and J by 3 bases, with 18 bases left in between. This CDR3 has 16 residues. The germline V gene has CDR1 PRHDT and CDR2 FYEKMQ (reference sequence). The CDR3, as DNA: TGTGCCAGCAGCTCTATTCCGGGACCCCCGGACACTGAAGCTTTCTTT. This codes for CASSSIPGPPDTEAFF.

This clonotype was seen only once. Here the CDR3 reads CASGYYEQYF. CDR3 sequence (DNA): TGTGCCAGCGGATACTACGAGCAGTACTTC. J is TRBJ2-7 and V is TRBV6-2 or TRBV6-3; D call uncertain. V was shortened by 8 bases and J by 3 bases, with 5 bases between the two germline ends. The CDR3 sequence is 10 residues long. CDR1 and CDR2 (germline): MNHEY, SVGEGT.

The chain recombines TRBV10-3 with TRBJ2-2; 9 nucleotides agree with TRBD1. J gave up 2 bases and V 3 bases, and 4 bases lay outside the gene matches. The CDR3 has 16 amino acids. CDR1 and CDR2 from the germline V gene are ENHRY and SYGVKD. This CDR3 is CAISEWDRVNTGELFF. The CDR3 DNA follows: TGTGCCATCAGTGAATGGGACAGGGTCAACACCGGGGAGCTGTTTTTT.

The chain recombines TRBV27 with TRBJ2-2; no clear D gene. CDR3 size: 12 residues. Trimming pared 1 base from V and 7 bases from J, leaving 4 bases between. The V gene's germline CDR1 is MNHEY and CDR2 SMNVEV (reference sequence). This CDR3 is CASSLYSGELFF. DNA of the CDR3: TGTGCCAGCAGTTTATATAGCGGGGAGCTGTTTTTT.

The rearrangement uses TRBV19 and TRBJ1-1; 7 bases fit TRBD1. Germline values: CDR1 LNHDA, CDR2 SQIVND (reference sequence). V trimming: 5 bases; J trimming: 3 bases; junction bases outside the gene matches: 9. This CDR3 contains 15 residues. CDR3 amino acids: CASSSTGTGDTEAFF. CDR3 bases: TGTGCCAGTAGTTCGACAGGGACTGGAGACACTGAAGCTTTCTTT.

This sequence joins TRBV13 and TRBJ2-7; 13 nucleotides align to TRBD2. CDR3 size: 18 residues. The V gene end was trimmed by 1 base and the J gene end by 0 bases; junction bases not matched to a gene: 6. Germline CDR1 reads PRHDT; CDR2 reads FYEKMQ (reference sequence). The CDR3, as DNA: TGTGCCAGCAGCTTAGTCCCGGGACTAGCGGGAAGCTCCTACGAGCAGTACTTC. Translated: CASSLVPGLAGSSYEQYF.

The chain employs TRBV10-3 and TRBJ1-2, with D perhaps TRBD1 (5 bases). The CDR3 contains 13 residues. Germline-derived CDR1 and CDR2 are ENHRY and SYGVKD. V was cut by 6 bases and J by 2 bases, with 10 bases left in between. CDR3 DNA: TGTGCCATCAGCGGAGGGGTAAACTATGGCTACACCTTC. This codes for CAISGGVNYGYTF.

The chain combines TRBV6-5 with TRBJ2-1, with D uncertain. The V and J ends lost 0 bases and 10 bases respectively, with 4 bases between them. Germline V lookup: CDR1 MNHEY, CDR2 SVGAGI. CDR3 length: 11 residues. In nucleotides, the CDR3 is TGTGCCAGCAGTTACTCAGGCGAGCAGTTCTTC. As protein: CASSYSGEQFF.

V gene TRBV7-9 combines with J gene TRBJ1-1, with D unresolved. Germline-derived CDR1 and CDR2 are SEHNR and FQNEAQ (reference sequence). The CDR3 extends over 12 amino acids. V dropped 4 bases and J dropped 4 bases, with 7 bases sitting between them. In DNA form, the CDR3 reads TGTGCCAGCAGCTCTTGGGGCACTGAAGCTTTCTTT. It translates to CASSSWGTEAFF.

The chain has TRBV12-5 and TRBJ2-5; D is uncertain. CDR1 is LGHNT and CDR2 is FRNRAP in the germline V gene. Deletions cut 5 bases from V and 5 bases from J, with 21 bases between. The CDR3 spans 16 residues. In DNA, the CDR3 is TGTGCTAGTGGTCCGTGGTTTGGGGAAGGGAAGGAGACCCAGTACTTC. Its protein is CASGPWFGEGKETQYF.

This clonotype was found a few times. The chain uses TRBV25-1 and TRBJ2-7, with 9 bases fitting TRBD1. Germline V lookup: CDR1 MGHDK, CDR2 SYGVNS. With 4 bases clipped from V and 2 bases from J, the junction kept 6 bases outside the gene matches. The length of the CDR3 is 15 residues. The CDR3 DNA reads as TGTGCCAGCAGTGCGTCCGGGACAGGGACCTACGAGCAGTACTTC. This encodes CASSASGTGTYEQYF.

The DNA of the CDR3 is TGTGCCAGCAGCTTTGGTCGTGAGGGAGATGTTGAAGCTTTCTTT. As protein: CASSFGREGDVEAFF. The rearrangement joins TRBV7-9 to TRBJ1-1; D is ambiguous. The CDR3 consists of 15 residues. With 3 bases removed from V and 7 bases from J, the gap between germline ends came to 18 bases. CDR1 and CDR2 (germline): SEHNR, FQNEAQ (reference sequence). Looking up the rest from reference TRBV7-9 and TRBJ1-1 gives the full variable domain: DTGVSQNPRHKITKRGQNVTFRCDPISEHNRLYWYRQTLGQGPEFLTYFQNEAQLEKSRLLSDRFSAERPKGSFSTLEIQRTEQGDSAMYLCASSFGREGDVEAFFGQGTRLTVV.

Note on this clonotype: Compared with germline, one end of the junction differs, possibly owing to a read error. The chain recombines TRBV19 with TRBJ2-3; D is uncertain. The germline V gene encodes CDR1 LNHDA and CDR2 SQIVND (reference sequence). This CDR3 is built from 14 residues. CDR3 nucleotide sequence: TGTGCCACTAGTCCCTGGACGGACACAGATACGCAGTATTTT. Its protein product is CATSPWTDTDTQYF.